This T cell receptor (beta chain) was identified in a study of CXCR4 blockade with PD-1 therapy in pancreatic cancer (dated by TCRdb to between 2017 and 2020). Describing the broader study: The study analyzed resected pancreatic ductal adenocarcinoma using both multiplex immunohistochemistry and TCRbeta immunosequencing, alongside ex vivo slice culture that tested PD-1 and CXCR4 blockade. To look at intratumoral heterogeneity, the researchers TCR-sequenced two geographically distinct regions from each of roughly 6 tumors.

Study-wide conclusions, independent of this receptor: Although tumors showed clonal expansion, with a mean productive clonality of roughly 0.13 compared with around 0.05 in healthy blood, clonality was not correlated with survival. A strong correlation was found between the frequency of an amino acid clone and the number of distinct nucleotide rearrangements encoding that clone, which suggests convergent selection driven by common tumor antigens. Because only TCRbeta chains were sequenced, true antigen-specificity overlap among convergent dominant clones remained unconfirmed while awaiting paired alpha-beta single-cell sequencing.

The immunoSEQ Assay at Adaptive Biotechnologies was used to immunosequence TCRbeta CDR3 regions from the extracted DNA. On the authors' methods: To measure the absolute abundance of each unique TCRbeta CDR3, the sequences were collapsed and filtered. Clonality was defined as 1 minus Pielou's evenness, computed on productive in-frame rearrangements only. Regional overlap tracked the top 100 nucleotide rearrangements across paired samples, with Morisita index comparing paired versus unrelated samples. Convergence of nucleotide rearrangements onto identical amino acid sequences was assessed with the immunoSEQ Rearrangement Details tool. The source is immuneACCESS, and TCRdb retained only in-frame sequences with V and J called. Part of the clones is not carried over; for the studies checked, unresolved V genes explain less than half of this, and the remainder is unexplained. V and J calls and clone size come straight from that table; D and trimming were deduced from the DNA. The sample records just over 5,000 clones, roughly 50% of which are singletons. The leading ten clones occupy roughly 8.2% of the sample.

The archived tumor blocks were obtained from patients to whom no neoadjuvant therapy had been administered before resection. For the preserved-tissue arm, the study drew on 30 to 35 surgical resection samples taken from around 25 pancreatic ductal adenocarcinoma patients who had not been treated previously. For the resection arm, DNA was extracted from ten 5-micron curls of FFPE tumor adjacent to the multiplex immunohistochemistry slide. Details on this clone: No cognate antigen has been identified for it. Base quality data are lacking; no much larger clone is found one base away.

Reading the germline V gene gives CDR1 SGHNT and CDR2 YENEEA. Inclusive of the bounding cysteine and phenylalanine, the CDR3 is 15 residues long. Of all the DNA, just the CDR3 is kept, 45 bases in frame from base 1. V is reduced by 3 bases and J by 4 bases, leaving a spacing of 16 bases between them. The sample taken for sequencing was tumor tissue. This receptor was identified in a human donor with pancreatic ductal adenocarcinoma. The V and J genes are TRBV11-3 and TRBJ2-7; the D segment could be TRBD1, given 6 matching bases. The CDR3 reads CASSFGQPKLYEQYF. The DNA sequence is TGTGCCAGCAGCTTTGGACAGCCCAAGCTGTACGAGCAGTACTTC.